Below are 27 T cell receptor beta chains sequenced from a single sample in a study of blood T cell repertoires in COVID-19. The data were produced by immunoSEQ multiplex PCR, yet TCRdb's version contains in-frame clones alone and is incomplete. The sample holds 240,000 or so clones, 75% to 90% seen once. The sample was PBMCs or T cells enriched from blood (not recorded which). These receptors were obtained from a middle-aged man who had been exposed to COVID-19.

The sample holds one count of this clone. The chain recombines TRBV19 with TRBJ2-2, with a tentative D call TRBD1 (6 bases). CDR3 length equals 15 residues. Trimming shortened V by 3 bases and J by 6 bases, and 14 bases separated the two germline ends. The germline V gene encodes CDR1 LNHDA and CDR2 SQIVND (reference sequence). This CDR3 reads CASSMQGISPGELFF. The CDR3, as DNA: TGTGCCAGTAGTATGCAGGGGATTAGTCCCGGGGAGCTGTTTTTT.

J is TRBJ1-5 and V is TRBV12-3 or TRBV12-4, with D possibly TRBD1 on 5 matching bases. V was shortened by 3 bases and J by 5 bases, with 8 bases between the two germline ends. The CDR3 has 13 residues. The CDR3 is CASSFGADQPQHF. For the CDR3, the DNA is TGTGCCAGCAGTTTTGGGGCAGATCAGCCCCAGCATTTT.

The chain is built from TRBV7-2 and TRBJ1-4, with 8 bases fitting TRBD1. The germline V gene encodes CDR1 SGHTA and CDR2 FQGNSA. The CDR3 extends over 12 amino acids. Unmatched junction bases numbered 4, after V lost 3 bases and J lost 13 bases. CDR3: CASSLTGDVLFF. The CDR3 coding sequence is TGTGCCAGCAGCTTGACAGGGGATGTACTGTTTTTT.

This rearrangement joins TRBV29-1 to TRBJ1-2, with D maybe TRBD1 (6 bases). The V gene's germline CDR1 is SQVTM and CDR2 ANQGSEA. This CDR3 has 12 amino acids. Trimming pared 2 bases from V and 8 bases from J, leaving 12 bases between. For the CDR3, the DNA is TGCAGCGTTGAATGGGGGCTTGAAGGCTACACCTTC. Translated: CSVEWGLEGYTF.

The rearrangement uses TRBV5-6 and TRBJ1-1, with a weak D call TRBD1 (6 bases). Germline-derived CDR1 and CDR2 are SGHDT and YYEEEE. The CDR3 length is 15 residues. Trimming stripped 2 bases from V and 2 bases from J, with 13 bases between. CDR3 bases: TGTGCCAGCAGCTTTAGACAGGACTTCAACACTGAAGCTTTCTTT. Its protein product is CASSFRQDFNTEAFF.

The chain recombines TRBV27 with TRBJ2-3; 10 bases are shared with TRBD2. J gave up 3 bases and V 8 bases, and 8 bases lay outside the gene matches. CDR3 size: 15 residues. Per the germline V gene, CDR1 is MNHEY and CDR2 is SMNVEV (reference sequence). The CDR3 reads CASRSLAGVTDTQYF. In DNA form, the CDR3 reads TGTGCCAGCCGCTCCCTAGCGGGAGTAACAGATACGCAGTATTTT.

The rearrangement uses TRBV28 and TRBJ2-1, with 8 bases fitting TRBD2. CDR1 is MDHEN and CDR2 is SYDVKM in the germline V gene. The CDR3 contains 15 residues. The junction had 7 bases not matched to a gene; V was cut back by 3 bases and J by 6 bases. CDR3 sequence reads: CASSLRAGGFNEQFF. In DNA form, the CDR3 reads TGTGCCAGCAGTTTGAGGGCGGGAGGTTTCAATGAGCAGTTCTTC.

CDR3 DNA sequence: TGTGCCAGCAGCCCGGGTAGGGGAAGCTACGAGCAGTACTTC. This sequence encodes CASSPGRGSYEQYF. The rearrangement joins TRBV7-9 to TRBJ2-7; possible D gene TRBD1, 5 bases. Germline CDR1 is SEHNR and CDR2 is FQNEAQ (reference sequence). With 5 bases removed from V and 3 bases from J, the gap between germline ends came to 14 bases. The CDR3 covers 14 residues.

The gene calls are TRBV5-1 and TRBJ1-1; 8 positions match TRBD1. The CDR3 is 12 amino acids. Germline values: CDR1 SGHRS, CDR2 YFSETQ. V lost 0 bases, J lost 10 bases, and 2 bases stayed unmatched. CDR3 sequence: CASSLDRGAAFF. The CDR3 nucleotides read TGCGCCAGCAGCTTGGACAGGGGGGCAGCTTTCTTT.

The chain employs TRBV10-3 and TRBJ1-5, with unresolved D. The CDR3 covers 15 residues. Trimming stripped 2 bases from V and 2 bases from J, with 10 bases between. Germline values: CDR1 ENHRY, CDR2 SYGVKD. CDR3: CAISETLEGNQPQHF. The CDR3 bases are TGTGCCATCAGTGAGACACTGGAGGGCAATCAGCCCCAGCATTTT.

The rearrangement links TRBV7-9 to TRBJ2-5; TRBD2 aligns across 13 bases. Germline trimming cut 5 bases from V and 5 bases from J; bases unmatched to any gene: 8. Germline V gives CDR1 SEHNR, CDR2 FQNEAQ (reference sequence). The CDR3 is made up of 16 amino acids. The CDR3, as DNA: TGTGCCAGCAGCAGAGGACTAGCGGGAGTGTCTGAGACCCAGTACTTC. Encoded protein: CASSRGLAGVSETQYF. The full variable domain, with the rest looked up from reference TRBV7-9 and TRBJ2-5, is DTGVSQNPRHKITKRGQNVTFRCDPISEHNRLYWYRQTLGQGPEFLTYFQNEAQLEKSRLLSDRFSAERPKGSFSTLEIQRTEQGDSAMYLCASSRGLAGVSETQYFGPGTRLLVL.

CDR3 nucleotide sequence: TGTGCCAGCAGAGGGGACCAAGAGACCCAGTACTTC. It yields the protein CASRGDQETQYF. The gene calls are TRBV27 and TRBJ2-5, with a possible D match to TRBD1 (5 bases). The germline V gene encodes CDR1 MNHEY and CDR2 SMNVEV (reference sequence). The CDR3 consists of 12 residues. V lost 6 bases and J lost 0, with 5 bases in between.

This clone was seen only once. V is TRBV24-1 and J is TRBJ2-7, with TRBD1 matching 7 bases. The CDR3 has 14 residues. Germline CDR1 and CDR2: KGHDR and SFDVKD. Germline trimming cut 5 bases from V and 7 bases from J; bases unmatched to any gene: 10. CDR3 amino acids: CATSAPDRAREQYF. Written as DNA, the CDR3 is TGTGCCACCAGTGCTCCCGACAGGGCAAGAGAGCAGTACTTC.

This sequence joins TRBV6-5 and TRBJ2-7; D is possibly TRBD2 (6 bases). V was cut by 11 bases and J by 2 bases, with 22 bases left in between. Germline V lookup: CDR1 MNHEY, CDR2 SVGAGI. The CDR3 contains 15 residues. The CDR3 DNA follows: TGTGCCTCCAGGAGGGACGGAGGGGTGCCCTACGAGCAGTACTTC. This gives the protein CASRRDGGVPYEQYF.

The chain recombines TRBV29-1 with TRBJ1-2; D is undetermined. The CDR3 totals 12 residues. CDR1 and CDR2 from the germline V gene are SQVTM and ANQGSEA. The ends were cut back, 7 bases at V and 6 bases at J, with 15 bases in the middle. The CDR3 bases are TGCAGCGCTTCAGTCCTTCCTGATGGCTACACCTTC. Amino acid sequence: CSASVLPDGYTF.

The DNA of the CDR3 is TGTGCCAGCAGCACCGACAGGAATAACTATGGCTACACCTTC. As protein: CASSTDRNNYGYTF. This chain joins TRBV9 and TRBJ1-2; weak D call: TRBD1 (6 bases). Per germline, CDR1 SGDLS and CDR2 YYNGEE. V lost 4 bases, J lost 1 base, and 11 bases lay in between. This CDR3 has 14 residues.

This rearrangement joins TRBV12-3 or TRBV12-4 to TRBJ1-2, with D possibly matching TRBD1 (5 bases). Trimming removed 3 bases at V and 8 bases at J, with 13 bases between. The CDR3 is 13 amino acids. The CDR3 region is CASSLGTTGGYTF. DNA for the CDR3: TGTGCCAGCAGTTTGGGGACTACGGGCGGCTACACCTTC.

This chain connects TRBV18 to TRBJ2-1, with 9 positions matching TRBD2. The V gene's germline CDR1 is KGHSH and CDR2 LQKENI. CDR3 size: 19 residues. The V gene end was trimmed by 2 bases and the J gene end by 3 bases; junction bases not matched to a gene: 14. The CDR3 DNA reads as TGTGCCAGCTCACCAGCCTCCAGGCGGAGCGGGAGGAGCTACAATGAGCAGTTCTTC. Its translation is CASSPASRRSGRSYNEQFF.

The chain carries TRBV11-3 and TRBJ2-2; 7 nucleotides match TRBD1. The germline V gene has CDR1 SGHNT and CDR2 YENEEA. V lost 5 bases, J lost 2 bases, and 11 bases stayed unmatched. The CDR3 runs 17 residues. The CDR3 sequence: CASSPRGRDSNTGELFF. Written as DNA, the CDR3 is TGTGCCAGCAGCCCCCGAGGCCGGGACAGTAACACCGGGGAGCTGTTTTTT.

The V call is TRBV11-2, the J call TRBJ1-1, with D maybe TRBD1 (5 bases). The V and J ends lost 5 bases and 1 base respectively, with 8 bases between them. The CDR3 has 13 amino acids. Germline-derived CDR1 and CDR2 are SGHAT and FQNNGV. CDR3 DNA: TGTGCCAGCAGCCAGGGTAGGAACACTGAAGCTTTCTTT. The encoded protein is CASSQGRNTEAFF.

This chain links TRBV11-3 with TRBJ2-1; D ambiguous. CDR1 and CDR2 (germline): SGHNT, YENEEA. The CDR3 sequence is 15 residues long. V dropped 1 base and J dropped 3 bases, with 10 bases sitting between them. The CDR3 here is CASSLGFAGYNEQFF. In DNA, the CDR3 is TGTGCCAGCAGCTTAGGATTTGCAGGCTACAATGAGCAGTTCTTC.

V gene TRBV5-1 combines with J gene TRBJ1-2; 9 bases align to TRBD1. The V and J ends lost 0 bases and 9 bases, in that order; junction bases with no gene match: 3. The germline CDR1 and CDR2 sequences are SGHRS and YFSETQ. The CDR3 spans 13 residues. The CDR3 loop is CASSLEQGARYTF. As DNA, the CDR3 is TGCGCCAGCAGCTTGGAACAGGGGGCACGCTACACCTTC. The variable domain in full, with the rest retrieved from reference TRBV5-1 and TRBJ1-2, is KAGVTQTPRYLIKTRGQQVTLSCSPISGHRSVSWYQQTPGQGLQFLFEYFSETQRNKGNFPGRFSGRQFSNSRSEMNVSTLELGDSALYLCASSLEQGARYTFGSGTRLTVV.

V and J are TRBV24-1 and TRBJ2-1, with 8 bases lining up with TRBD1. The ends lost 7 bases at V and 0 bases at J; junction bases unmatched: 4. The V gene's germline CDR1 is KGHDR and CDR2 SFDVKD. The CDR3 runs to 15 residues. CDR3 amino acids: CATRPTGGSYNEQFF. The CDR3 nucleotides read TGTGCCACCAGACCTACAGGGGGCTCCTACAATGAGCAGTTCTTC.

The chain recombines TRBV30 with TRBJ1-5, with 10 bases identical to TRBD1. From germline, CDR1 is GTSNPN and CDR2 SVGIG (reference sequence). The CDR3 runs 14 residues. Trimming cost V 5 bases and J 7 bases; bases outside gene matches: 8. The CDR3 spells CAWEEGQGWQPQHF. CDR3 DNA sequence: TGTGCCTGGGAAGAGGGACAGGGGTGGCAGCCCCAGCATTTT.

This rearrangement joins TRBV3-1 (or the pseudogene TRBV3-2) to TRBJ1-1; unclear D gene. With 5 bases removed from V and 1 base from J, the gap between germline ends came to 8 bases. The CDR3 extends over 13 amino acids. The germline V gene has CDR1 LGHDT and CDR2 YNNKEL (reference sequence). The CDR3 nucleotides read TGTGCCAGCAGCTACTTCCAGAACACTGAAGCTTTCTTT. Translation gives CASSYFQNTEAFF.

This sequence joins TRBV19 and TRBJ2-6, with D hard to call. This CDR3 is 16 amino acids long. Trimming pared 5 bases from V and 0 bases from J, leaving 11 bases between. CDR1 and CDR2 from the germline V gene are LNHDA and SQIVND (reference sequence). CDR3 DNA sequence: TGTGCCAGTAGTTCTAGTAAAATCTCTGGGGCCAACGTCCTGACTTTC. It is translated as CASSSSKISGANVLTF.

The genes are TRBV24-1 and TRBJ1-1, with 9 bases fitting TRBD1. The CDR3 covers 15 residues. Germline lookup yields CDR1 KGHDR and CDR2 SFDVKD. Losses at the gene ends were 4 bases for V and 2 bases for J; bases not matched to a gene: 4. This CDR3 reads CATSDGQGSNTEAFF. In DNA, the CDR3 is TGTGCCACCAGTGACGGACAGGGGTCCAACACTGAAGCTTTCTTT.